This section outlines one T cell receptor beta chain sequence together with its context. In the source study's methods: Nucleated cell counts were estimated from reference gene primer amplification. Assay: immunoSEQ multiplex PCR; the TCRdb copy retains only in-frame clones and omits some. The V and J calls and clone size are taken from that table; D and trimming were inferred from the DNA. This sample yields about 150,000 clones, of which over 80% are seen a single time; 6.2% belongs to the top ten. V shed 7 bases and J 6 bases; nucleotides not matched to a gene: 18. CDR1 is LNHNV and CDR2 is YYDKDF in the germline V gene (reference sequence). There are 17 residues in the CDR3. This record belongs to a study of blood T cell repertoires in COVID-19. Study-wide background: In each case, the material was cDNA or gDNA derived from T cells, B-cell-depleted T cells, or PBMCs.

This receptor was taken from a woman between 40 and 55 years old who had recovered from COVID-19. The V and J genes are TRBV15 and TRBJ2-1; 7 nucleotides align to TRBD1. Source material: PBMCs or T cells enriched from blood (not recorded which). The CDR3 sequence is CATKRLWTGEFSNEQFF. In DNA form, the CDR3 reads TGTGCCACCAAGCGCCTCTGGACAGGAGAGTTTAGCAATGAGCAGTTCTTC.